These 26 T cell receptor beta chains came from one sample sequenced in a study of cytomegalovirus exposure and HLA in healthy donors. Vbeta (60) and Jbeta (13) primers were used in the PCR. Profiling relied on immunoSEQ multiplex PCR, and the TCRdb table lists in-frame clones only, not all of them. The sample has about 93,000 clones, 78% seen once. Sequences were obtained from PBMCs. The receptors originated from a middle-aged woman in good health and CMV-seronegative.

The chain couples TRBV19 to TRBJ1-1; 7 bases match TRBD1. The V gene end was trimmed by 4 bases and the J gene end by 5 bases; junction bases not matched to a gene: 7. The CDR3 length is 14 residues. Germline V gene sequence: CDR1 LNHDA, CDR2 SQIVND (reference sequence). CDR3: CASSSLPGGTEAFF. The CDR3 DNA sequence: TGTGCCAGTAGTAGCTTACCAGGGGGGACTGAAGCTTTCTTT.

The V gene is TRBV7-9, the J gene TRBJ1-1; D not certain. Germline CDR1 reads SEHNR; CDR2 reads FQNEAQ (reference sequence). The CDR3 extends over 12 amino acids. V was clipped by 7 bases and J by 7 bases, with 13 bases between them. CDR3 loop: CASTRGLREAFF. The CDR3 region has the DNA TGTGCCAGCACCCGTGGACTGCGTGAAGCTTTCTTT.

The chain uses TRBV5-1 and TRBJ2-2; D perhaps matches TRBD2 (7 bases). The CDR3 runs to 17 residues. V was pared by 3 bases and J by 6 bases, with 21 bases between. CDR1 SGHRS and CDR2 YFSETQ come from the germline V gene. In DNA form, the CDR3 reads TGCGCCAGCAGCTCCTGGGGGGGGGCGCAGATTCCCGGGGAGCTGTTTTTT. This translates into CASSSWGGAQIPGELFF. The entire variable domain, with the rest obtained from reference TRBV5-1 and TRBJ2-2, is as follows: KAGVTQTPRYLIKTRGQQVTLSCSPISGHRSVSWYQQTPGQGLQFLFEYFSETQRNKGNFPGRFSGRQFSNSRSEMNVSTLELGDSALYLCASSSWGGAQIPGELFFGEGSRLTVL.

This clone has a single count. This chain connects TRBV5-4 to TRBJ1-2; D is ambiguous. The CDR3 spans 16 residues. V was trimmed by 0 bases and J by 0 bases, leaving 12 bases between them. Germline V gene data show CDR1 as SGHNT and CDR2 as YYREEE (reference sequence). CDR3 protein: CASSLAEVSPNYGYTF. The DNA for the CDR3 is TGTGCCAGCAGCTTGGCCGAGGTTTCCCCTAACTATGGCTACACCTTC.

The DNA for the CDR3 is TGTGCCAGCAGTTTATCCCCTCCTAGCTACGAGCAGTACTTC. Translating it yields CASSLSPPSYEQYF. V is TRBV28 and J is TRBJ2-5; no firm D call. The closer fit of TRBJ2-7 to the DNA end suggests the J call may be wrong. Germline V gene lookup returns CDR1 MDHEN and CDR2 SYDVKM. The CDR3 has 14 amino acids.

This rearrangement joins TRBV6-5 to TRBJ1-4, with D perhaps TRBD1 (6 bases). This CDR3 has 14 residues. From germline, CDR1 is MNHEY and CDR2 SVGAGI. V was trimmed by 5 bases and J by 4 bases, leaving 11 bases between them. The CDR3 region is CASSAGQHNEKLFF. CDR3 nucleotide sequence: TGTGCCAGCAGTGCTGGACAGCATAATGAAAAACTGTTTTTT.

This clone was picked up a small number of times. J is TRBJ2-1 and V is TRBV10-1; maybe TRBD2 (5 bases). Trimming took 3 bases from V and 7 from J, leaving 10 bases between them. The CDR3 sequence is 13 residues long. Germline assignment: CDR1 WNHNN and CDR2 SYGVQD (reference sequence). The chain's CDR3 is CASSDLRANEQFF. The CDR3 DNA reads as TGCGCCAGCAGTGATTTGCGGGCAAATGAGCAGTTCTTC.

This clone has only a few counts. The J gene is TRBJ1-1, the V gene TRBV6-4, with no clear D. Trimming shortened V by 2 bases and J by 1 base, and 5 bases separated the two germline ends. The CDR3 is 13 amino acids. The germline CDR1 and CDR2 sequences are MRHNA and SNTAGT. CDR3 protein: CASSDEENTEAFF. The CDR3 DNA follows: TGTGCCAGCAGTGACGAGGAGAACACTGAAGCTTTCTTT.

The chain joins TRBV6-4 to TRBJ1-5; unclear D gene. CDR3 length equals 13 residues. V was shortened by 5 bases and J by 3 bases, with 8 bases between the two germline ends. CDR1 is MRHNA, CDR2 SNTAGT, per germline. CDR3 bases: TGTGCCAGCAGTAGTACAGACAATCAGCCCCAGCATTTT. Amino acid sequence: CASSSTDNQPQHF.

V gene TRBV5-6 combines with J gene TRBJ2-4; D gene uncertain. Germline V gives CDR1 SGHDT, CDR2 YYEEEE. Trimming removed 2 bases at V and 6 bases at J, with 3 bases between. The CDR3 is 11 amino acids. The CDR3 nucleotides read TGTGCCAGCAGCTTCTCAAACATTCAGTACTTC. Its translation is CASSFSNIQYF.

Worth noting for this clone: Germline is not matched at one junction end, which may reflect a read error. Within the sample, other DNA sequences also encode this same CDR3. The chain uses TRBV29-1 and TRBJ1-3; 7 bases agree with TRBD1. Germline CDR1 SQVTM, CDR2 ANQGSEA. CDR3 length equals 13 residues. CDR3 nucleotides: TGCAGCGTGTGTGAGGGGGCGGGAAAGACCATATATTTT. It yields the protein CSVCEGAGKTIYF. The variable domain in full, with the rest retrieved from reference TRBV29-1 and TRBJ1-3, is SAVISQKPSRDICQRGTSLTIQCQVDSQVTMMFWYRQQPGQSLTLIATANQGSEATYESGFVIDKFPISRPNLTFSTLTVSNMSPEDSSIYLCSVCEGAGKTIYFGEGSWLTVV.

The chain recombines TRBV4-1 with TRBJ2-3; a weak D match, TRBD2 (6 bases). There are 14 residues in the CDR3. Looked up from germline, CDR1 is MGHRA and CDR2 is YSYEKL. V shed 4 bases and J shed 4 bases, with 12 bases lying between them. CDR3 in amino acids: CASSRTEGSDTQYF. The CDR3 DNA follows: TGCGCCAGCAGCCGGACGGAGGGGTCAGATACGCAGTATTTT.

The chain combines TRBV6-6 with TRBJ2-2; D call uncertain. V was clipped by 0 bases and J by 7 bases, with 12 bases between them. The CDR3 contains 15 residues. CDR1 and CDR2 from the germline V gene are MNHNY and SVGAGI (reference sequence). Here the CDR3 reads CASSYSMLGYGELFF. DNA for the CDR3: TGTGCCAGCAGTTACTCGATGCTAGGTTACGGGGAGCTGTTTTTT.

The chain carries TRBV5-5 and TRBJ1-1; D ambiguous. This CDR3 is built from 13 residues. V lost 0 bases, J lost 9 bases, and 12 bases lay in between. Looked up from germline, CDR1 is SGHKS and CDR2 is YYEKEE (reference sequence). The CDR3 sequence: CASSLELLPKAFF. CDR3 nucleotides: TGTGCCAGCAGCTTGGAGCTTCTCCCCAAAGCTTTCTTT.

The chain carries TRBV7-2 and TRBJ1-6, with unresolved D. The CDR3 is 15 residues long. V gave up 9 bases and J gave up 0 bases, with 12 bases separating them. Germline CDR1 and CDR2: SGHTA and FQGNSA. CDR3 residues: CASLRGSSYNSPLHF. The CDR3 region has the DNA TGTGCCAGTTTACGGGGAAGCTCCTATAATTCACCCCTCCACTTT. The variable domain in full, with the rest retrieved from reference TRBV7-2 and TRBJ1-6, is GAGVSQSPSNKVTEKGKDVELRCDPISGHTALYWYRQSLGQGLEFLIYFQGNSAPDKSGLPSDRFSAERTGGSVSTLTIQRTQQEDSAVYLCASLRGSSYNSPLHFGNGTRLTVT.

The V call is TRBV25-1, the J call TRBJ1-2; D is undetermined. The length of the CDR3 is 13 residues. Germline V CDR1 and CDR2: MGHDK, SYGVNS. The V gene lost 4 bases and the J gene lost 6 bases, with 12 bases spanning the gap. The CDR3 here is CASSAPGKNGYTF. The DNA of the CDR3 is TGTGCCAGCAGTGCTCCGGGTAAGAATGGCTACACCTTC.

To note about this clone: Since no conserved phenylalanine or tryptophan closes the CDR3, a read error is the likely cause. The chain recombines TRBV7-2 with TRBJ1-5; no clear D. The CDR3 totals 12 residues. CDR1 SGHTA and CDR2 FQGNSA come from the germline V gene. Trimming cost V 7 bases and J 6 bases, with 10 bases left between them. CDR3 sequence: CTSNVPGQPQHL. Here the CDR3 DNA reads TGTACCAGCAACGTTCCAGGTCAGCCCCAGCATCTT.

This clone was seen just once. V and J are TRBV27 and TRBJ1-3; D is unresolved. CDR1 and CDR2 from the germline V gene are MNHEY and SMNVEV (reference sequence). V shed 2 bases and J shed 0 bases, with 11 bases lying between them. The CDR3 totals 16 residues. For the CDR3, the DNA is TGTGCCAGCAGTTTAAATCGGGTCGGCTCTGGAAACACCATATATTTT. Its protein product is CASSLNRVGSGNTIYF.

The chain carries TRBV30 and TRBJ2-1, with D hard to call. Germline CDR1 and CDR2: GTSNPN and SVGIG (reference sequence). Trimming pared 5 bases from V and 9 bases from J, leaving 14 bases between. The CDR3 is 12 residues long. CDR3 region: CAWGLDLGEQFF. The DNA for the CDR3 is TGTGCCTGGGGCCTAGATTTAGGTGAGCAGTTCTTC.

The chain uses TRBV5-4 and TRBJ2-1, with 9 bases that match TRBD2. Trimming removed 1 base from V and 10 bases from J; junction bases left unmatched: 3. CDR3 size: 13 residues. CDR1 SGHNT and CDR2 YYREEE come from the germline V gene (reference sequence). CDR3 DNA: TGTGCCAGCAGCTTGCTAGCGGGAAACGAGCAGTTCTTC. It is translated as CASSLLAGNEQFF.

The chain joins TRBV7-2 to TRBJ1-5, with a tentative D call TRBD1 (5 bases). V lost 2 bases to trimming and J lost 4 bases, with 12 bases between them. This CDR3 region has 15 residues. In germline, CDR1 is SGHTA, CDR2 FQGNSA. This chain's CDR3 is CASSLKGPQNQPQHF. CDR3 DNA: TGTGCCAGCAGCTTAAAGGGGCCACAGAATCAGCCCCAGCATTTT.

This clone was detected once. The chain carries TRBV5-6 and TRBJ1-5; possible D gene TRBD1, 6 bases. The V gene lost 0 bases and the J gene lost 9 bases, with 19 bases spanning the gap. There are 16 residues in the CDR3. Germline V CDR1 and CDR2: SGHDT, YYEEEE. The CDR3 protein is CASSLDGNTQGRPQHF. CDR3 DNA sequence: TGTGCCAGCAGCTTGGATGGTAATACACAGGGTAGGCCCCAGCATTTT.

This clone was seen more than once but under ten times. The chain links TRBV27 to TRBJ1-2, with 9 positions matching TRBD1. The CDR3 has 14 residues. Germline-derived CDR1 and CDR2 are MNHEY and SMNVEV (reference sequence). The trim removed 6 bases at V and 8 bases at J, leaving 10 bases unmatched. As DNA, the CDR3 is TGTGCCAGCAGCTTTTTACAGGGGGCGCAAGGCTACACCTTC. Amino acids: CASSFLQGAQGYTF.

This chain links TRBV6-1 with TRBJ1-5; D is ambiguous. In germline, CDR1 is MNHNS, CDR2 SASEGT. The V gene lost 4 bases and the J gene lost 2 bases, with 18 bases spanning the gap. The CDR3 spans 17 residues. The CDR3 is CASSGQVVLRGNQPQHF. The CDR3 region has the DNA TGTGCCAGCAGTGGGCAGGTAGTCCTGCGTGGCAATCAGCCCCAGCATTTT.

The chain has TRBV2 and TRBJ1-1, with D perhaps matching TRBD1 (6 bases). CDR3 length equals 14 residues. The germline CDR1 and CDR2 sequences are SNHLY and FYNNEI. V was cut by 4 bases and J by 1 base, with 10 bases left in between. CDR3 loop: CASSGGPANTEAFF. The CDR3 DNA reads TGTGCCAGCAGTGGGGGGCCTGCGAACACTGAAGCTTTCTTT.

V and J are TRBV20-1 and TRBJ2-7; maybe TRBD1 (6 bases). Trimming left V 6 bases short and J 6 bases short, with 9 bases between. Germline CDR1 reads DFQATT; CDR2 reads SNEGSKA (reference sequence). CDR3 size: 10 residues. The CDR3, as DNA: TGCAGTGCCAGACAGGCCGAGCAGTACTTC. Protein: CSARQAEQYF.